This entry lists 24 T cell receptor beta chains sequenced from one sample in a study of Graves' ophthalmopathy and Graves' hyperthyroidism. The authors amplified TCR beta CDR3 regions from RNA transcripts. A first-round RT-PCR used HTBI primers, followed by a second-round multiplex PCR. MiXCR, run by TCRdb on the multiplex PCR reads, gives a single entry per CDR3 protein. The table shows more than 1,000,000 distinct CDR3 sequences, with around a third occurring only once. The sample consisted of peripheral blood or thyroid tissue (not recorded which). The receptors were gathered from an adult man with Graves' hyperthyroidism.

The chain links TRBV2 to TRBJ1-5, with D possibly TRBD1 on 5 matching bases. V was clipped by 1 base and J by 6 bases, with 16 bases between them. CDR3 length: 16 residues. Germline lookup yields CDR1 SNHLY and CDR2 FYNNEI. CDR3 DNA sequence: TGTGCCAGCAGTGAAGGGAGACAGATTACCCTTCAGCCCCAGCATTTT. Its translation: CASSEGRQITLQPQHF.

This clonotype has just a few counts. The chain links TRBV10-3 to TRBJ2-5; possibly TRBD1 for D (6 bases). This CDR3 has 13 residues. Trimming stripped 10 bases from V and 4 bases from J, with 16 bases between. The germline gives CDR1 ENHRY, CDR2 SYGVKD. The CDR3 loop reads CATTAGRGETQYF. The DNA for the CDR3 is TGTGCCACCACCGCCGGCAGGGGAGAGACCCAGTACTTC.

The chain combines TRBV4-3 with TRBJ2-3; D is unresolved. This CDR3 is built from 17 residues. Germline V gene data show CDR1 as LGHNA and CDR2 as YSLEER. With 0 bases removed from V and 1 base from J, the gap between germline ends came to 14 bases. The CDR3 spells CASSQDGPTKGTDTQYF. CDR3 bases: TGCGCCAGCAGCCAAGATGGTCCTACAAAGGGCACAGATACGCAGTATTTT.

This clonotype was seen only once. A read error may be the cause here, since a much bigger clone is one base away. The V call is TRBV20-1, the J call TRBJ1-3, with a tentative D call TRBD1 (5 bases). The CDR3 runs 14 residues. Germline CDR1 and CDR2: DFQATT and SNEGSKA (reference sequence). The CDR3 protein is CSAIGHLSGDTIYF. The CDR3 DNA sequence: TGCAGTGCAATCGGACACCTCTCTGGAGACACCATATATTTT.

This clonotype was observed a handful of times. This chain connects TRBV20-1 to TRBJ1-4; D ambiguous. This CDR3 comprises 13 residues. Trimming left V 5 bases short and J 0 bases short, with 7 bases between. Looked up from germline, CDR1 is DFQATT and CDR2 is SNEGSKA (reference sequence). The CDR3 protein is CSAQDTTNEKLFF. CDR3 in DNA: TGCAGTGCTCAGGATACAACTAATGAAAAACTGTTTTTT.

This rearrangement joins TRBV5-6 to TRBJ2-2; 14 nucleotides match TRBD2. The CDR3 consists of 17 residues. The germline V gene has CDR1 SGHDT and CDR2 YYEEEE. V shed 3 bases and J 5 bases; nucleotides not matched to a gene: 6. The DNA of the CDR3 is TGTGCCAGCAGCTGGGGGACTAGCGGGAGTGTGACCGGGGAGCTGTTTTTT. As protein: CASSWGTSGSVTGELFF.

The V gene is TRBV10-2, the J gene TRBJ2-7; 7 nucleotides match TRBD2. Germline CDR1 reads WSHSY; CDR2 reads SAAADI. The CDR3 length is 16 residues. Trimming cost V 4 bases and J 0 bases; bases outside gene matches: 9. The DNA of the CDR3 is TGCGCCAGCAGTGCCGGACCAGCGGGGAACTCCTACGAGCAGTACTTC. It encodes CASSAGPAGNSYEQYF.

Notes on this clonotype: A much larger clone lies one base from this, so it may be a read error. The chain employs TRBV6-5 and TRBJ1-2; D is uncertain. CDR3 size: 16 residues. CDR1 MNHEY and CDR2 SVGAGI come from the germline V gene. V lost 2 bases to trimming and J lost 4 bases, with 17 bases between them. The CDR3 region is CASSYVGPNRGYGYTF. The DNA of the CDR3 is TGTGCCAGCAGTTACGTTGGGCCGAACCGCGGCTATGGCTACACCTTC.

This clonotype was found many times. Here the CDR3 reads CASSLRPGNTEAFF. CDR3 nucleotide sequence: TGTGCCAGCAGCCTACGACCAGGCAACACTGAAGCTTTCTTT. The chain recombines TRBV7-2 with TRBJ1-1; D call uncertain. Germline values: CDR1 SGHTA, CDR2 FQGNSA. The CDR3 is 14 residues long. Trimming shortened V by 5 bases and J by 2 bases, and 12 bases separated the two germline ends.

This clonotype was seen repeatedly, ten times or more. V usage is TRBV7-8 and J usage is TRBJ1-6; no definite D call. V shed 4 bases and J shed 2 bases, with 12 bases lying between them. The CDR3 has 16 amino acids. CDR1 is SGHVS and CDR2 is FQNEAQ in the germline V gene. The CDR3: CASSSLVSPYNSPLHF. The CDR3 nucleotides read TGTGCCAGCAGCTCGTTAGTTAGCCCCTATAATTCACCCCTCCACTTT.

The table lists this clonotype with a few counts. The chain links TRBV10-3 to TRBJ1-2, with 7 bases matching TRBD1. Germline CDR1 is ENHRY and CDR2 is SYGVKD. V shed 10 bases, J shed 2 bases, and the junction held 16 bases outside the gene matches. CDR3 size: 16 residues. The CDR3 DNA follows: TGTGCCAGCAGCAAACCAGCCGGGACAGAGAACTATGGCTACACCTTC. It yields the protein CASSKPAGTENYGYTF.

The V and J genes are TRBV28 and TRBJ2-7; perhaps TRBD1 as D (6 bases). Germline CDR1 MDHEN, CDR2 SYDVKM. The CDR3 is 15 amino acids. Trimming shortened V by 4 bases and J by 12 bases, and 25 bases separated the two germline ends. CDR3 nucleotide sequence: TGTGCCAGCAGTTGGAGCTCGAGGGACAACTTACAGCGGTACTTC. Translated: CASSWSSRDNLQRYF.

J is TRBJ2-7 and V is TRBV7-8; the D is unclear. V dropped 0 bases and J dropped 7 bases, with 10 bases sitting between them. Germline V gene lookup returns CDR1 SGHVS and CDR2 FQNEAQ. This CDR3 contains 13 residues. The CDR3 nucleotides read TGTGCCAGCAGCTTAGCCGAATACAATGAGCAGTACTTC. Translated, it gives CASSLAEYNEQYF. Full variable domain (outside the CDR3, taken from reference TRBV7-8 and TRBJ2-7): GAGVSQSPRYKVAKRGQDVALRCDPISGHVSLFWYQQALGQGPEFLTYFQNEAQLDKSGLPSDRFFAERPEGSVSTLKIQRTQQEDSAVYLCASSLAEYNEQYFGPGTRLTVT.

The V gene is TRBV19, the J gene TRBJ2-2; maybe TRBD1 (5 bases). This CDR3 is built from 13 residues. The germline gives CDR1 LNHDA, CDR2 SQIVND (reference sequence). CDR3 in amino acids: CASGKQVPGELFF. The CDR3 DNA follows: TGTGCTAGTGGTAAACAGGTCCCCGGGGAGCTGTTTTTT.

This clonotype was picked up many times. CDR3 in amino acids: CASRGLGQEHGYTF. CDR3 DNA sequence: TGTGCCAGCAGAGGATTGGGACAGGAACATGGCTACACCTTC. The V gene is TRBV2, the J gene TRBJ1-2, with TRBD1 matching 8 bases. Per germline, CDR1 SNHLY and CDR2 FYNNEI. There are 14 residues in the CDR3. Losses at the gene ends were 6 bases for V and 6 bases for J; bases not matched to a gene: 9. Looking up the rest from reference TRBV2 and TRBJ1-2 gives the full variable domain: EPEVTQTPSHQVTQMGQEVILRCVPISNHLYFYWYRQILGQKVEFLVSFYNNEISEKSEIFDDQFSVERPDGSNFTLKIRSTKLEDSAMYFCASRGLGQEHGYTFGSGTRLTVV.

The chain joins TRBV14 to TRBJ1-1; D remains ambiguous. The germline V gene has CDR1 SGHDN and CDR2 FVKESK. The CDR3 consists of 13 residues. V dropped 2 bases and J dropped 3 bases, with 7 bases sitting between them. The DNA of the CDR3 is TGTGCCAGCAGCCAAATTTATGACACTGAAGCTTTCTTT. Translation: CASSQIYDTEAFF.

This clonotype was seen many times. The chain is built from TRBV6-1 and TRBJ1-1; the D gene is possibly TRBD1 (6 bases). V gave up 5 bases and J gave up 8 bases, with 15 bases separating them. The CDR3 is 13 residues long. Germline loops: CDR1 MNHNS, CDR2 SASEGT. CDR3 nucleotides: TGTGCCAGCAGTTACTATGTGACAGGCGAAGCTTTCTTT. Its translation: CASSYYVTGEAFF.

In this sample, this clonotype turned up once. A single base separates this from a much larger clone, so it may be a read error. The CDR3 does not end in the conserved phenylalanine or tryptophan, so this is likely a read error. This chain links TRBV20-1 with TRBJ2-2; D may be TRBD2 (6 bases). CDR1 DFQATT and CDR2 SNEGSKA come from the germline V gene (reference sequence). The CDR3 loop spans 13 amino acids. The ends were cut back, 6 bases at V and 0 bases at J, with 8 bases in the middle. The chain's CDR3 is CSASGSNTGELFL. The CDR3 DNA reads TGCAGTGCAAGCGGGTCGAACACCGGGGAGCTGTTTCTT.

This clonotype turned up a few times. This chain connects TRBV29-1 to TRBJ2-3; D gene unclear. The CDR3 has 13 amino acids. Trimming stripped 8 bases from V and 4 bases from J, with 16 bases between. Germline V gene sequence: CDR1 SQVTM, CDR2 ANQGSEA. CDR3 DNA sequence: TGCAGCTCCCGACTGGGCGGCGCAGATACGCAGTATTTT. Amino acid sequence: CSSRLGGADTQYF.

V usage is TRBV5-1 and J usage is TRBJ1-2; no clear D gene. Germline values: CDR1 SGHRS, CDR2 YFSETQ. V lost 6 bases and J lost 8, with 20 bases in between. The length of the CDR3 is 14 residues. CDR3 sequence (DNA): TGCGCCAGCACCACCATACCCGGTTGGTCCGGCTACACCTTC. It codes for CASTTIPGWSGYTF.

There are many counts of this clonotype. The genes are TRBV19 and TRBJ2-7, with D unresolved. The length of the CDR3 is 13 residues. Germline V lookup: CDR1 LNHDA, CDR2 SQIVND (reference sequence). Trimming left V 4 bases short and J 3 bases short, with 10 bases between. This CDR3 reads CASSRRKSYEQYF. CDR3 DNA sequence: TGTGCCAGTAGTAGGCGAAAGAGCTACGAGCAGTACTTC.

The gene calls are TRBV10-3 and TRBJ1-2, with unresolved D. Trimming removed 2 bases from V and 6 bases from J, with 10 bases in between. CDR1 ENHRY and CDR2 SYGVKD come from the germline V gene. This CDR3 spans 13 amino acids. CDR3 sequence reads: CAISEIWENGYTF. The CDR3 DNA sequence: TGTGCCATCAGTGAGATTTGGGAGAATGGCTACACCTTC.

This clonotype has at least ten counts. The genes are TRBV20-1 and TRBJ1-1; the match to TRBD1 covers 8 bases. CDR1 and CDR2 from the germline V gene are DFQATT and SNEGSKA (reference sequence). The CDR3 loop spans 14 amino acids. The V gene end was trimmed by 4 bases and the J gene end by 0 bases; junction bases not matched to a gene: 4. CDR3 in DNA: TGCAGTGCTATCGACAGGGGAATGAACACTGAAGCTTTCTTT. It encodes CSAIDRGMNTEAFF.

A word on this clonotype: This may be a read error: a much more frequent sequence differs by one nucleotide. This sequence joins TRBV20-1 and TRBJ1-1; possible D gene TRBD1, 6 bases. Germline CDR1 DFQATT, CDR2 SNEGSKA (reference sequence). This CDR3 comprises 14 residues. The germline V and J ends were trimmed by 3 bases and 1 base, with 12 bases remaining between them. The CDR3 loop is CSASLGHPNTEAFF. CDR3 coding DNA: TGCAGTGCTAGTCTGGGACATCCGAACACTGAAGCTTTCTTT.